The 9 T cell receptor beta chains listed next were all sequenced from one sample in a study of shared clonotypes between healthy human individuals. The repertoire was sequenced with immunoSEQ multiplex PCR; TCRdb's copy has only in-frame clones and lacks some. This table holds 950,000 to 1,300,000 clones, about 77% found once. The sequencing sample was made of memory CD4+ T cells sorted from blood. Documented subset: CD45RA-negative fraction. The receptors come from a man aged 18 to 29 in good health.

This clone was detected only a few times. CDR3 region: CASRDGRGRRPQHF. For the CDR3, the DNA is TGTGCCAGCAGGGACGGACGGGGGCGGAGGCCCCAGCATTTT. The chain joins TRBV28 to TRBJ1-5; D perhaps matches TRBD1 (6 bases). The length of the CDR3 is 14 residues. Per the germline V gene, CDR1 is MDHEN and CDR2 is SYDVKM. Deletions cut 6 bases from V and 9 bases from J, with 18 bases between.

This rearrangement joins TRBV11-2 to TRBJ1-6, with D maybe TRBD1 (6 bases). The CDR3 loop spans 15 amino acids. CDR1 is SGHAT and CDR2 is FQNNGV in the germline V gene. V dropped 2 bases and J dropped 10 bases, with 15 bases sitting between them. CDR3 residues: CASSLNGRGESPLHF. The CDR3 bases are TGTGCCAGCAGCTTAAACGGCAGGGGCGAATCACCCCTCCACTTT.

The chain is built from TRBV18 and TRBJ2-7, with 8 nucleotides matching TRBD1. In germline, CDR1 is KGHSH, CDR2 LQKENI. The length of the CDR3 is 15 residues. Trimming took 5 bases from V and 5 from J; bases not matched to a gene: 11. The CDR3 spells CASSSKTGGGDEQYF. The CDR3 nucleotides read TGTGCCAGCTCATCGAAAACAGGGGGAGGCGACGAGCAGTACTTC.

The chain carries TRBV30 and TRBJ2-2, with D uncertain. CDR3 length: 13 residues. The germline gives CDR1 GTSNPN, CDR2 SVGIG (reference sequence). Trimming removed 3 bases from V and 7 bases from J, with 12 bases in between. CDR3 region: CAWRVPGYGELFF. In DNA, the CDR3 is TGTGCCTGGAGAGTCCCCGGGTACGGGGAGCTGTTTTTT.

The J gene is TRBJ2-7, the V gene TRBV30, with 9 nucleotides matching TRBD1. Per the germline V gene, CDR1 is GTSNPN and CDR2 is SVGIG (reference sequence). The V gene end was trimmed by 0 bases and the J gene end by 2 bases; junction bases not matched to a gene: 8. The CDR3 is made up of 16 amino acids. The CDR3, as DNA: TGTGCCTGGAGTGTCCCCGGACAGGGGAGGACCTACGAGCAGTACTTC. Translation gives CAWSVPGQGRTYEQYF.

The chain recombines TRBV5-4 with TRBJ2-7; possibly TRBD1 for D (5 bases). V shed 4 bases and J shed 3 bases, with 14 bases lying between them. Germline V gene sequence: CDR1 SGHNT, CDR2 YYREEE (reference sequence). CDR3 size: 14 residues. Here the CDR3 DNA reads TGTGCCAGCAGCCCCCCGTCAGGGATCTACGAGCAGTACTTC. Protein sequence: CASSPPSGIYEQYF.

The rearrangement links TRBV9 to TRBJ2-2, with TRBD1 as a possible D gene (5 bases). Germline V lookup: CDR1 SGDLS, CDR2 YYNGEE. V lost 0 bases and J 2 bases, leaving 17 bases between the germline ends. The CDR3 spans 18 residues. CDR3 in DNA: TGTGCCAGCAGCGTAGCTACGACAGTAAGTTCCAACACCGGGGAGCTGTTTTTT. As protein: CASSVATTVSSNTGELFF.

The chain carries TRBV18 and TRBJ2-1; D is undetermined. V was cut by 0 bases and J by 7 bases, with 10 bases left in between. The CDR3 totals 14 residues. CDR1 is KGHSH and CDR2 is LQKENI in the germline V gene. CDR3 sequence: CASSPPNGVNEQFF. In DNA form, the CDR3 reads TGTGCCAGCTCACCACCGAATGGGGTGAATGAGCAGTTCTTC.

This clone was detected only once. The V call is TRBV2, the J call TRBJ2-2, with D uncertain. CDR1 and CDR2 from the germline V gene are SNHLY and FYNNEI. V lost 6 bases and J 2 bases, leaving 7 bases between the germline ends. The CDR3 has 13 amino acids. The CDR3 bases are TGTGCCAGCAGATACAGCAACACCGGGGAGCTGTTTTTT. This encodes CASRYSNTGELFF.